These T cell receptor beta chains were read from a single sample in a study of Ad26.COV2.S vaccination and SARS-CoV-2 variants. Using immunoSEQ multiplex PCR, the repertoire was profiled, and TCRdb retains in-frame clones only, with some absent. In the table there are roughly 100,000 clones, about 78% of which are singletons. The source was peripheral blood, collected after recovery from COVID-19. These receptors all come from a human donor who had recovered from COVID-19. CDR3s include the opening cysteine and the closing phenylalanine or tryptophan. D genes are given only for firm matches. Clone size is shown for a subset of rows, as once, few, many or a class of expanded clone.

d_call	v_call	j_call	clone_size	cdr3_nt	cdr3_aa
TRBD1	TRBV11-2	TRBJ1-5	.	TGTGCCAGCAGCTTAGGTCGGGGGGACAGGGTTCTTAGCAATCAGCCCCAGCATTTT	CASSLGRGDRVLSNQPQHF
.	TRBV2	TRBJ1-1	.	TGTGCCAGCACCTTCGACCGGGGACAAGGCGAGAACACTGAAGCTTTCTTT	CASTFDRGQGENTEAFF
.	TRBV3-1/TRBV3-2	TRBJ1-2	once	TGTGCCAGCAGCCAAGAAATGACGGGAAAGGATGGCTACACCTTC	CASSQEMTGKDGYTF
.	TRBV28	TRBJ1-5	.	TGTGCCAGCAGTTTTGGAAGGGGGGGCAATCAGCCCCAGCATTTT	CASSFGRGGNQPQHF
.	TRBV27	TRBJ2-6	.	TGTGCCAGCAGTTCGGGACTTGGACGACCTGGGGCCAACGTCCTGACTTTC	CASSSGLGRPGANVLTF
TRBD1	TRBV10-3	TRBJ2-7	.	TGTGCCATCAGCACCGGGACAGGGGGCGCCTACGAGCAGTACTTC	CAISTGTGGAYEQYF
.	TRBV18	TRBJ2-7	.	TGTGCCAGCTCACCACCGGCAGGACTGGGAGGTAACGAGCAGTACTTC	CASSPPAGLGGNEQYF
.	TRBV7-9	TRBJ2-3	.	TGTGCCAGCAGCTCGTACCCTAGCACAGATACGCAGTATTTT	CASSSYPSTDTQYF
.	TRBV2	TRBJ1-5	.	TGTGCCAGCAGCGCTTCAGGGGACGCCAATCAGCCCCAGCATTTT	CASSASGDANQPQHF
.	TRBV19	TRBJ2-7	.	TGTGCCAGTAGTATAGGGTTTAGCACCAACGAGCAGTACTTC	CASSIGFSTNEQYF
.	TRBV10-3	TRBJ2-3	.	TGTGCCATCAGTGATCCCAGACAGCCGGATACGCAGTATTTT	CAISDPRQPDTQYF
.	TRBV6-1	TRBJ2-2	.	TGTGCCAGCAGTGAGAATACCCCAGACCCGTCCGGGGAGCTGTTTTTT	CASSENTPDPSGELFF
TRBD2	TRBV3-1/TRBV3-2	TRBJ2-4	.	TGTGCCAGCAGCCCCACTCGGGGGGGCCGAAACATTCAGTACTTC	CASSPTRGGRNIQYF
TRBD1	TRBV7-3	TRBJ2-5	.	TGTGCCAGCAGCTCCCAGGGGGCCCAAGAGACCCAGTACTTC	CASSSQGAQETQYF
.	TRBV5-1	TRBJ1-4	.	TGCGCCAGCAGCTTGGACAGGCGACGAGAAAAACTGTTTTTT	CASSLDRRREKLFF
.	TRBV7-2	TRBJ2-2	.	TGTGCCAGCAGCTTAGAAGCTTCAGAGGAAACGAACACCGGGGAGCTGTTTTTT	CASSLEASEETNTGELFF
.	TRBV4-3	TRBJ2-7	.	TGCGCCAGCAGCCAAGACCCCAGCTCCTACGAGCAGTACTTC	CASSQDPSSYEQYF
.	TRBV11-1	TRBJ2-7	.	TGTGCCAGCAGCTTACAAGGCAGGAGCTCCTACGAGCAGTACTTC	CASSLQGRSSYEQYF
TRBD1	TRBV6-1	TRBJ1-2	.	TGTGCCAGCAGTGAAGCCGGGACAGATGGCTACACCTTC	CASSEAGTDGYTF
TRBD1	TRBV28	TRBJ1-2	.	TGTGCCAGCAGTGATGGGACAGGGCCACGCTACACCTTC	CASSDGTGPRYTF
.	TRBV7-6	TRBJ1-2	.	TGTGCCAGCAGCCCCTCAGGGGAGCTCTATGGCTACACCTTC	CASSPSGELYGYTF
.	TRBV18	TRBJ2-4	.	TGTGCCAGCTCACGGGGGGGCGTAGCCAAAAACATTCAGTACTTC	CASSRGGVAKNIQYF
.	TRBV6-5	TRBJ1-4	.	TGTGCCAGCAGTCTCGGACAGCCTAATGAAAAACTGTTTTTT	CASSLGQPNEKLFF
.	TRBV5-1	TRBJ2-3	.	TGCGCCAGCAGCTTGGGTGGACCTATAACAGATACGCAGTATTTT	CASSLGGPITDTQYF
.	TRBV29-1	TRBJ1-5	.	TGCAGCGTGACTCTCCCGGGCCAGCTCAGCAATCAGCCCCAGCATTTT	CSVTLPGQLSNQPQHF
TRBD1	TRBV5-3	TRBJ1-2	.	TGTGCCAGAAGCCCCGTGTCAGGGGGAAGGGTACTCAGGTATGGCTACACCTTC	CARSPVSGGRVLRYGYTF
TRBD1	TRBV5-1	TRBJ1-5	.	TGCGCCAGCAGCGAGGGACAGGTTAGCAATCAGCCCCAGCATTTT	CASSEGQVSNQPQHF
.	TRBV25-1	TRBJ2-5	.	TGTGCCAGCAGTTACTCATCCGAAGACTCCCAGTACTTC	CASSYSSEDSQYF
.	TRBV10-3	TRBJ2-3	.	TGTGCCATCAGTGAGTCGAAAGGGGGCACAGATACGCAGTATTTT	CAISESKGGTDTQYF
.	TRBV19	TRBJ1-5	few	TGTGCCAGTAGTAAGGAGGCAGGGAGCAATCAGCCCCAGCATTTT	CASSKEAGSNQPQHF
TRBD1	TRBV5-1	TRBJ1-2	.	TGCGCCAGCAGCTTGGCCGGTCAGGGGGTTCCCTATGGCTACACCTTC	CASSLAGQGVPYGYTF
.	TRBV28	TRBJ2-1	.	TGTGCCAGCAGTCTTAGCGCAGGAGTACTCTACAATGAGCAGTTCTTC	CASSLSAGVLYNEQFF
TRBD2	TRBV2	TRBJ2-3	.	TGTGCCAGCAGGGGACTAGCGGGAAGCACAGATACGCAGTATTTT	CASRGLAGSTDTQYF
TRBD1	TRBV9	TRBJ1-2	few	TGTGCCAGCGAAGGACAGGGCAGAGCTAACTATGGCTACACCTTC	CASEGQGRANYGYTF
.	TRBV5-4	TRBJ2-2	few	TGTGCCAGCAGCTCCCCGGCGAAGTTAAACACCGGGGAGCTGTTTTTT	CASSSPAKLNTGELFF
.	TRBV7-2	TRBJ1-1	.	TGTGCCAGCAGCTTACACAGAGTGAACACTGAAGCTTTCTTT	CASSLHRVNTEAFF
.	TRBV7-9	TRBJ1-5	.	TGTGCCAGCAGCTTCGGCCTTAATGTAGGGGTCAATCAGCCCCAGCATTTT	CASSFGLNVGVNQPQHF
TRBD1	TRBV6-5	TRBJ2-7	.	TGTGCCAGCAGGGGACAGGTGGGGGACGAGCAGTACTTC	CASRGQVGDEQYF
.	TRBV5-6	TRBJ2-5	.	TGTGCCAGCAGCTCCGGGGAGACCCAGTACTTC	CASSSGETQYF
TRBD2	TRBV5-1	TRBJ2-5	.	TGCGCCAGCAGCCCAAGACTAGCCCCCCCAGAGACCCAGTACTTC	CASSPRLAPPETQYF
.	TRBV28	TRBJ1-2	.	TGTGCCAGCATGCTGGGTGCGTACGGCTACACCTTC	CASMLGAYGYTF
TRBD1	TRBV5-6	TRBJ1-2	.	TGTGCCAGCAGCACCTACGGGACAGGGGACTATGGCTACACCTTC	CASSTYGTGDYGYTF
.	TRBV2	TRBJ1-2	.	TGTGCCAGCAGTCCGGGGGTAGCCTATGGCTACACCTTC	CASSPGVAYGYTF